These 24 T cell receptor beta chains share one sample of origin, sequenced in a study of shared T cell receptors in the human thymus. TCRdb keeps only in-frame clones here, not all; method: immunoSEQ multiplex PCR. The repertoire consists of roughly 550,000 clones, with 78% occurring once and the leading ten covering 0.013%. These same data were also listed under a study on human thymus T cells.

What was sequenced was thymocytes. The source of these receptors is a boy younger than two with a congenital heart defect.

The chain carries TRBV6-4 and TRBJ2-1, with 7 bases identical to TRBD1. Trimming cost V 4 bases and J 12 bases; bases outside gene matches: 18. The CDR3 runs 16 residues. Per the germline V gene, CDR1 is MRHNA and CDR2 is SNTAGT. The CDR3 DNA is TGTGCCAGCAGTGCTGTAGACAGGGATGATGGCGTGGGGCAGTTCTTC. Protein: CASSAVDRDDGVGQFF.

V usage is TRBV9 and J usage is TRBJ2-1; D might be TRBD2 (6 bases). Germline CDR1 SGDLS, CDR2 YYNGEE. This CDR3 is built from 16 residues. V lost 4 bases, J lost 4 bases, and 18 bases lay in between. The CDR3, as DNA: TGTGCCAGCAGCCCCTCCACCGGGACTTTTTACAATGAGCAGTTCTTC. This translates into CASSPSTGTFYNEQFF.

The chain has TRBV18 and TRBJ2-7; TRBD1 matches 9 bases. Germline CDR1 is KGHSH and CDR2 is LQKENI. V shed 3 bases and J 4 bases; nucleotides not matched to a gene: 10. This CDR3 region has 16 residues. The CDR3 bases are TGTGCCAGCTCACCCAACCAAGGACAGGGGAGGTACGAGCAGTACTTC. It is translated as CASSPNQGQGRYEQYF.

This chain joins TRBV6-6 and TRBJ1-2, with TRBD1 matching over 7 bases. The CDR3 spans 16 residues. CDR1 and CDR2 from the germline V gene are MNHNY and SVGAGI (reference sequence). V was pared by 6 bases and J by 4 bases, with 14 bases of the junction left unmatched. The CDR3: CASSHDREPFFYGYTF. In DNA, the CDR3 is TGTGCCAGCAGCCACGACAGGGAGCCTTTTTTCTATGGCTACACCTTC.

The chain recombines TRBV5-4 with TRBJ2-3; 13 bases are shared with TRBD2. Trimming cost V 4 bases and J 4 bases; bases outside gene matches: 9. Germline V CDR1 and CDR2: SGHNT, YYREEE (reference sequence). CDR3 length: 17 amino acids. The CDR3 DNA is TGTGCCAGCAGCACAGCGGGACTAGCGGGATGGGCAGATACGCAGTATTTT. Encoded protein: CASSTAGLAGWADTQYF.

This chain links TRBV30 with TRBJ2-7, with D hard to call. The CDR3 length is 12 residues. In germline, CDR1 is GTSNPN, CDR2 SVGIG (reference sequence). Trimming removed 7 bases from V and 0 bases from J, with 10 bases in between. The CDR3 DNA follows: TGTGCCTTGACACAGAGCTCCTACGAGCAGTACTTC. This encodes CALTQSSYEQYF.

V gene TRBV5-5 combines with J gene TRBJ2-1; TRBD2 might be the D (5 bases). Germline CDR1 and CDR2: SGHKS and YYEKEE (reference sequence). V was clipped by 2 bases and J by 5 bases, with 8 bases between them. The CDR3 has 13 residues. In nucleotides, the CDR3 is TGTGCCAGCAGCTTTTCACTAGACAATGAGCAGTTCTTC. Its translation: CASSFSLDNEQFF.

This clone was seen a few times. In DNA form, the CDR3 reads TGTGCCAGCAGTGGGCTTACAGGGGGAGCCCCTCGGAGCTCCTACGAGCAGTACTTC. As protein: CASSGLTGGAPRSSYEQYF. The chain links TRBV2 to TRBJ2-7, with TRBD1 identical over 8 bases. This CDR3 has 19 amino acids. Per germline, CDR1 SNHLY and CDR2 FYNNEI. J lost 0 bases, V lost 4 bases, and 17 bases had no gene match. Filled out from reference TRBV2 and TRBJ2-7, the complete variable domain reads EPEVTQTPSHQVTQMGQEVILRCVPISNHLYFYWYRQILGQKVEFLVSFYNNEISEKSEIFDDQFSVERPDGSNFTLKIRSTKLEDSAMYFCASSGLTGGAPRSSYEQYFGPGTRLTVT.

J is TRBJ2-3 and V is TRBV19, with D possibly matching TRBD1 (7 bases). Germline-derived CDR1 and CDR2 are LNHDA and SQIVND (reference sequence). The CDR3 totals 18 residues. V dropped 6 bases and J dropped 3 bases, with 25 bases sitting between them. CDR3 nucleotide sequence: TGTGCCAGTAGCCTCCCCGCCCTAGTACAGGGGAGGACAGATACGCAGTATTTT. Its protein is CASSLPALVQGRTDTQYF.

Concerning this clone itself: Relative to the germline gene, one junction end is altered; a read error may explain this. This sequence joins TRBV6-1 and TRBJ1-2; the D is unclear. From germline, CDR1 is MNHNS and CDR2 SASEGT. CDR3 length: 15 amino acids. The CDR3 coding sequence is TGTGCCAGCTGTGAGTGTCCGGACTCGAGGGATGGCTACACCTTC. It translates to CASCECPDSRDGYTF.

V usage is TRBV12-5 and J usage is TRBJ2-2; 8 nucleotides match TRBD2. V shed 4 bases and J 7 bases; nucleotides not matched to a gene: 11. CDR1 is LGHNT and CDR2 is FRNRAP in the germline V gene. CDR3 length: 16 residues. CDR3 sequence reads: CASGSPGGPVDGELFF. The CDR3 nucleotides are TGTGCTAGTGGTTCGCCGGGAGGGCCGGTGGACGGGGAGCTGTTTTTT.

CDR3 protein: CASSPVPGQRDQETQYF. The CDR3 bases are TGTGCCAGCAGCCCCGTACCCGGGCAGCGGGACCAAGAGACCCAGTACTTC. This chain connects TRBV7-4 to TRBJ2-5; perhaps TRBD2 as D (6 bases). Trimming stripped 5 bases from V and 0 bases from J, with 19 bases between. CDR1 is SGHVT, CDR2 SQSDAQ, per germline. The CDR3 has 17 residues.

V usage is TRBV6-1 and J usage is TRBJ2-3; no definite D call. The CDR3 covers 13 residues. Germline V lookup: CDR1 MNHNS, CDR2 SASEGT. V lost 2 bases and J 5 bases, leaving 8 bases between the germline ends. This CDR3 is CASSEKPGDTQYF. CDR3 in DNA: TGTGCCAGCAGTGAAAAGCCGGGAGATACGCAGTATTTT.

J is TRBJ2-7 and V is TRBV7-2; 8 positions match TRBD2. Per the germline V gene, CDR1 is SGHTA and CDR2 is FQGNSA. The CDR3 has 15 amino acids. The V and J ends lost 5 bases and 5 bases, in that order; junction bases with no gene match: 11. Here the CDR3 reads CASSVGTSDLDEQYF. The CDR3 DNA sequence: TGTGCCAGCAGCGTAGGGACTAGTGACTTAGACGAGCAGTACTTC. Full variable domain (missing parts from reference TRBV7-2 and TRBJ2-7): GAGVSQSPSNKVTEKGKDVELRCDPISGHTALYWYRQSLGQGLEFLIYFQGNSAPDKSGLPSDRFSAERTGGSVSTLTIQRTQQEDSAVYLCASSVGTSDLDEQYFGPGTRLTVT.

The rearrangement links TRBV25-1 to TRBJ2-3, with D possibly matching TRBD2 (6 bases). Looked up from germline, CDR1 is MGHDK and CDR2 is SYGVNS. V shed 5 bases and J shed 1 base, with 13 bases lying between them. This CDR3 region has 15 residues. This CDR3 reads CASSWGSGGTDTQYF. CDR3 nucleotide sequence: TGTGCCAGCAGTTGGGGTAGCGGTGGCACAGATACGCAGTATTTT.

The chain is built from TRBV13 and TRBJ2-3, with 9 bases matching TRBD2. V trimming: 5 bases; J trimming: 5 bases; junction bases outside the gene matches: 14. Germline V CDR1 and CDR2: PRHDT, FYEKMQ (reference sequence). The CDR3 extends over 17 amino acids. CDR3 loop: CASSPSGGVAGEDTQYF. The CDR3 DNA is TGTGCCAGCAGCCCCTCCGGGGGGGTAGCGGGAGAAGATACGCAGTATTTT.

This clone was counted between two and nine times. This chain links TRBV2 with TRBJ2-7; D gene uncertain. The length of the CDR3 is 11 residues. From germline, CDR1 is SNHLY and CDR2 FYNNEI. Trimming took 7 bases from V and 3 from J, leaving 7 bases between them. Here the CDR3 DNA reads TGTGCCAGCACCCCCCGCTACGAGCAGTACTTC. It encodes CASTPRYEQYF.

The chain uses TRBV18 and TRBJ1-2; 11 bases match TRBD1. Germline V gives CDR1 KGHSH, CDR2 LQKENI. Germline trimming cut 3 bases from V and 8 bases from J; bases unmatched to any gene: 8. This CDR3 contains 15 residues. CDR3 loop: CASSPDRGPAEGYTF. The CDR3 DNA is TGTGCCAGCTCACCGGACAGGGGGCCGGCAGAAGGCTACACCTTC.

This chain joins TRBV11-2 and TRBJ2-6, with TRBD2 identical over 13 bases. Per germline, CDR1 SGHAT and CDR2 FQNNGV. The CDR3 contains 18 residues. V shed 3 bases and J 1 base; nucleotides not matched to a gene: 3. The CDR3 sequence: CASSFPGLAGSGANVLTF. DNA for the CDR3: TGTGCCAGCAGCTTTCCGGGACTAGCGGGATCTGGGGCCAACGTCCTGACTTTC.

This chain joins TRBV4-3 and TRBJ2-7; a possible D gene is TRBD1 (5 bases). CDR3 size: 14 residues. Trimming pared 8 bases from V and 0 bases from J, leaving 14 bases between. Germline assignment: CDR1 LGHNA and CDR2 YSLEER. The CDR3 region has the DNA TGCGCCAGCGGATACTCGACAGACTCCTACGAGCAGTACTTC. This gives the protein CASGYSTDSYEQYF.

The chain couples TRBV27 to TRBJ1-3; D gene unclear. This CDR3 spans 15 amino acids. V dropped 3 bases and J dropped 0 bases, with 9 bases sitting between them. Germline assignment: CDR1 MNHEY and CDR2 SMNVEV (reference sequence). In DNA form, the CDR3 reads TGTGCCAGCAGTTTTGTGGTGGCCTCTGGAAACACCATATATTTT. Translating gives CASSFVVASGNTIYF.

This sequence joins TRBV7-8 and TRBJ2-3; 9 nucleotides match TRBD1. V gave up 4 bases and J gave up 4 bases; unmatched junction bases: 9. The CDR3 runs to 16 residues. Germline V gene lookup returns CDR1 SGHVS and CDR2 FQNEAQ. The CDR3 DNA is TGTGCCAGCAGCTCACCCGGGACAGGGAATTCAGATACGCAGTATTTT. Translating gives CASSSPGTGNSDTQYF.

The chain's CDR3 is CSALHTRQISYNEQFF. The CDR3 nucleotides read TGCAGCGCCCTTCATACCAGGCAAATCTCCTACAATGAGCAGTTCTTC. The chain is built from TRBV29-1 and TRBJ2-1, with D uncertain. Trimming left V 7 bases short and J 0 bases short, with 19 bases between. The CDR3 consists of 16 residues. Germline CDR1 and CDR2: SQVTM and ANQGSEA.

The V gene is TRBV7-2, the J gene TRBJ2-7; 9 nucleotides match TRBD2. V was pared by 1 base and J by 5 bases, with 9 bases of the junction left unmatched. The CDR3 is made up of 16 amino acids. The germline CDR1 and CDR2 sequences are SGHTA and FQGNSA. The CDR3 DNA is TGTGCCAGCAGCTTAGGCGGACTAGCGCGGTTCGACGAGCAGTACTTC. It yields the protein CASSLGGLARFDEQYF. Looking up the rest from reference TRBV7-2 and TRBJ2-7 gives the full variable domain: GAGVSQSPSNKVTEKGKDVELRCDPISGHTALYWYRQSLGQGLEFLIYFQGNSAPDKSGLPSDRFSAERTGGSVSTLTIQRTQQEDSAVYLCASSLGGLARFDEQYFGPGTRLTVT.